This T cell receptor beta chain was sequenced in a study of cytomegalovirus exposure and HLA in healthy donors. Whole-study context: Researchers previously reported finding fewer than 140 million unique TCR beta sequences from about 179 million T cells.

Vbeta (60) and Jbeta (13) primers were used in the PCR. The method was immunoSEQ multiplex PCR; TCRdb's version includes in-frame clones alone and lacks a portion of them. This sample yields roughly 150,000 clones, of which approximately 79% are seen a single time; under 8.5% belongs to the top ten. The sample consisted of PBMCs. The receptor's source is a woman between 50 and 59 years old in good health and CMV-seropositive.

The CDR3, as DNA: TGTGCCAGCAGCTTTAACAGGGCTGAAGCTTTCTTT. It is translated as CASSFNRAEAFF. This chain uses TRBV5-8 with TRBJ1-1; D is perhaps TRBD1 (6 bases). The germline CDR1 and CDR2 sequences are SGHTS and YDEGEE. Trimming took off 2 bases at V and 6 bases at J, with 8 bases between the two ends. The CDR3 sequence is 12 residues long.